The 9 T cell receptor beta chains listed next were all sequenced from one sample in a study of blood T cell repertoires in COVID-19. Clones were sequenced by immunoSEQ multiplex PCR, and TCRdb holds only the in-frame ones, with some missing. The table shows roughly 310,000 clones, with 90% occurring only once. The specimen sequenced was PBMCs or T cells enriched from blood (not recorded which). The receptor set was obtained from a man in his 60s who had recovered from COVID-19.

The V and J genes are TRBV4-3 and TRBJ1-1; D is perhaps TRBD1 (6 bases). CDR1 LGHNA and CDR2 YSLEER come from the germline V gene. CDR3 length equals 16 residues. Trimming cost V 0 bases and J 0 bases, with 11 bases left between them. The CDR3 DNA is TGCGCCAGCAGCCAAGACGGGACAACCGTGAACACTGAAGCTTTCTTT. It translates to CASSQDGTTVNTEAFF.

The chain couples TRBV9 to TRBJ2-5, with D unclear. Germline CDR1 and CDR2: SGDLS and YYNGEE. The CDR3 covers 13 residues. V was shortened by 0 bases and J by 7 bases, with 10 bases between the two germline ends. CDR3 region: CASSVESTGTQYF. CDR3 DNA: TGTGCCAGCAGCGTAGAGTCGACGGGGACCCAGTACTTC. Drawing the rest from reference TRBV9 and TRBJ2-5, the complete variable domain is DSGVTQTPKHLITATGQRVTLRCSPRSGDLSVYWYQQSLDQGLQFLIQYYNGEERAKGNILERFSAQQFPDLHSELNLSSLELGDSALYFCASSVESTGTQYFGPGTRLLVL.

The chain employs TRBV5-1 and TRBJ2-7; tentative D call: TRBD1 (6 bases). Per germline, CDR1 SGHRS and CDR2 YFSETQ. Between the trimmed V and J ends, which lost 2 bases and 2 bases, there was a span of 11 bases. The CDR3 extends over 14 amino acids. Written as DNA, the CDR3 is TGCGCCAGCAGCTTACAGGGTGATGCCTACGAGCAGTACTTC. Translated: CASSLQGDAYEQYF.

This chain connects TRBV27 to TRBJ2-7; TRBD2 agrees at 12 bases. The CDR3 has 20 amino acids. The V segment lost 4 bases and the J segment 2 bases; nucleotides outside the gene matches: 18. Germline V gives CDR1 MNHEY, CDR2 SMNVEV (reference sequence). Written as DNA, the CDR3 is TGTGCCAGCAGTTCTCAACGGTGGTCTAGCGGGAGGGCCTTCCCCTACGAGCAGTACTTC. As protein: CASSSQRWSSGRAFPYEQYF.

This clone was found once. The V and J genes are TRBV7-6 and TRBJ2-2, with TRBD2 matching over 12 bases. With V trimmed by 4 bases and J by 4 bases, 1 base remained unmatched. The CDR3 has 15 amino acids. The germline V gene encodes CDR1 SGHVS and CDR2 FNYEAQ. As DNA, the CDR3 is TGTGCCAGCAGCTCTAGCGGGAGGGTCACCGGGGAGCTGTTTTTT. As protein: CASSSSGRVTGELFF.

As DNA, the CDR3 is TGTGCCAGCAGTTCTCCGGGACAGGCGGCTGAAGCTTTCTTT. Its translation: CASSSPGQAAEAFF. The V call is TRBV6-5, the J call TRBJ1-1; TRBD1 matches at 8 bases. The CDR3 runs to 14 residues. In germline, CDR1 is MNHEY, CDR2 SVGAGI. The trim removed 4 bases at V and 6 bases at J, leaving 7 bases unmatched.

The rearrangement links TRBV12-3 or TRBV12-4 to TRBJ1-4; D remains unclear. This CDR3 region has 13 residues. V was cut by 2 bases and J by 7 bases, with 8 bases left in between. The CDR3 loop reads CASSLWEGEKLFF. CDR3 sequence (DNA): TGTGCCAGCAGTTTATGGGAGGGTGAAAAACTGTTTTTT.

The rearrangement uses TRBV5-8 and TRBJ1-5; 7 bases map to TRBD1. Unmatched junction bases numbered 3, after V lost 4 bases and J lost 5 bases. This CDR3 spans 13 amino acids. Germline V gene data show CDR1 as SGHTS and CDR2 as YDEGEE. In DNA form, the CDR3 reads TGTGCCAGCAGCCGTGGACAGGATCAGCCCCAGCATTTT. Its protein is CASSRGQDQPQHF.

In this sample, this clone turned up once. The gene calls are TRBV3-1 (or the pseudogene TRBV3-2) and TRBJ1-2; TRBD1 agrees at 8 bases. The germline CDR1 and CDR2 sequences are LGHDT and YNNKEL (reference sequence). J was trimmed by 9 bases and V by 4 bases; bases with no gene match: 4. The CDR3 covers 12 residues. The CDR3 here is CASSRGQGSYTF. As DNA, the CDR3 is TGTGCCAGCAGCCGCGGACAGGGCAGCTACACCTTC.